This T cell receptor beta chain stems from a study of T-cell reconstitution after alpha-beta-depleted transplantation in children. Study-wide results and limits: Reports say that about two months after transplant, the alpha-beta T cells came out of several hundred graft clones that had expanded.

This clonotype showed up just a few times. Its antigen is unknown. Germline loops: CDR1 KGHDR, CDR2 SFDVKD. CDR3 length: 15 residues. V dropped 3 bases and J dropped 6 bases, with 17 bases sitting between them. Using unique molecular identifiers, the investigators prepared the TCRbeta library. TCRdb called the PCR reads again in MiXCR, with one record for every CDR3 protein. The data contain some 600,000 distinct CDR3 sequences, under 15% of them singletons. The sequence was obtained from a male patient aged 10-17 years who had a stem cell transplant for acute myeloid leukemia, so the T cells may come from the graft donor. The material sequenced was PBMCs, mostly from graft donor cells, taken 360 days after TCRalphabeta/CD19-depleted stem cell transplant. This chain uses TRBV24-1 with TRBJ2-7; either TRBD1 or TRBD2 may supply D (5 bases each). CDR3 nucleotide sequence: TGTGCCACCAGTGATAGGGGAGAGTGGAGTGGCGAGCAGTACTTC. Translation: CATSDRGEWSGEQYF.